Below are 26 T cell receptor beta chains sequenced from a single sample in a study of regulatory T cells in long-lasting Graves disease. The sample's time point: persistent/refractory GD, antithyroid drugs over 5 years with positive TRAb. With RNA extracted from PBMCs as input, the TCR library was made. Investigators prepared the TCR beta libraries by applying iRepertoire HTBI primers and Arm-PCR of CDR3 regions. TCRdb analysed the multiplex PCR reads with MiXCR anew, one entry per CDR3 protein. The profile shows around 460,000 distinct CDR3 sequences, under 25% of them singletons. The starting material was peripheral blood mononuclear cells (PBMCs), obtained when the disease was refractory, from a patient treated with antithyroid drugs. These receptors were taken from a female donor with Graves disease.

At least ten counts were recorded for this clonotype. This chain connects TRBV7-2 to TRBJ2-6; no definite D call. The CDR3 length is 15 residues. Trimming removed 9 bases from V and 2 bases from J, with 14 bases in between. The germline V gene has CDR1 SGHTA and CDR2 FQGNSA. The CDR3 nucleotides read TGTGCCAGTCTCTCACTCATGGCTGGGGCCAACGTCCTGACTTTC. It yields the protein CASLSLMAGANVLTF.

The chain uses TRBV5-6 and TRBJ1-1; D ambiguous. The CDR3 spans 15 residues. Deletions cut 4 bases from V and 0 bases from J, with 13 bases between. Germline CDR1 SGHDT, CDR2 YYEEEE. The CDR3 loop is CASSPLSEMNTEAFF. In DNA, the CDR3 is TGTGCCAGCAGCCCTTTGTCCGAGATGAACACTGAAGCTTTCTTT.

This chain connects TRBV6-2 or TRBV6-3 to TRBJ2-5, with D possibly matching TRBD1 (6 bases). Matching the DNA end better, TRBJ2-1 makes the J call doubtful. The germline gives CDR1 MNHEY, CDR2 SVGEGT. CDR3 length: 12 residues. Written as DNA, the CDR3 is TGTGCCAGCAGTACAGGGCACAATGAGCAGTTCTTC. This encodes CASSTGHNEQFF.

This clonotype showed up many times. The chain uses TRBV30 and TRBJ2-7; D possibly matches TRBD1 or TRBD2 (5 bases each). The germline CDR1 and CDR2 sequences are GTSNPN and SVGIG (reference sequence). Trimming left V 2 bases short and J 12 bases short, with 14 bases between. There are 11 residues in the CDR3. The CDR3 protein is CAWSTGTARYF. As DNA, the CDR3 is TGTGCCTGGAGTACCGGGACCGCCCGGTACTTC. Full variable domain (outside the CDR3, taken from reference TRBV30 and TRBJ2-7): SQTIHQWPATLVQPVGSPLSLECTVEGTSNPNLYWYRQAAGRGLQLLFYSVGIGQISSEVPQNLSASRPQDRQFILSSKKLLLSDSGFYLCAWSTGTARYFGPGTRLTVT.

This clonotype was counted ten times or more. V and J are TRBV11-2 and TRBJ2-1; D assignment may be TRBD1 or TRBD2 (5 bases each). Germline V gives CDR1 SGHAT, CDR2 FQNNGV. The germline V and J ends were trimmed by 0 bases and 2 bases, with 14 bases remaining between them. The length of the CDR3 is 17 residues. CDR3 loop: CASSLDREGAAYNEQFF. CDR3 DNA: TGTGCCAGCAGCTTAGATCGGGAAGGGGCTGCCTACAATGAGCAGTTCTTC. The complete variable domain, with remaining parts taken from reference TRBV11-2 and TRBJ2-1, reads EAGVAQSPRYKIIEKRQSVAFWCNPISGHATLYWYQQILGQGPKLLIQFQNNGVVDDSQLPKDRFSAERLKGVDSTLKIQPAKLEDSAVYLCASSLDREGAAYNEQFFGPGTRLTVL.

This clonotype was picked up a small number of times. This rearrangement joins TRBV14 to TRBJ2-7, with D possibly being TRBD1 (6 bases). There are 15 residues in the CDR3. The germline V gene encodes CDR1 SGHDN and CDR2 FVKESK. V shed 0 bases and J shed 7 bases, with 16 bases lying between them. The CDR3 sequence is CASSQEARGPLEQYF. The CDR3, as DNA: TGTGCCAGCAGCCAAGAGGCCAGGGGCCCTCTTGAGCAGTACTTC.

This clonotype was found a few times. V is TRBV19 and J is TRBJ2-1; 13 bases are a match to TRBD2. This CDR3 is 15 amino acids long. V gave up 7 bases and J gave up 4 bases; unmatched junction bases: 4. Germline values: CDR1 LNHDA, CDR2 SQIVND (reference sequence). CDR3 residues: CASTPTSGGYNEQFF. The CDR3 DNA sequence: TGTGCCAGTACCCCGACTAGCGGGGGGTACAATGAGCAGTTCTTC.

In its sample, this clonotype was seen many times. The chain employs TRBV7-8 and TRBJ2-5; TRBD1 might be the D (5 bases). This CDR3 is built from 15 residues. The germline gives CDR1 SGHVS, CDR2 FQNEAQ. Trimming pared 5 bases from V and 5 bases from J, leaving 18 bases between. CDR3 sequence reads: CASSPWGYEVETQYF. The CDR3 coding sequence is TGTGCCAGCAGCCCGTGGGGCTACGAGGTGGAGACCCAGTACTTC.

The rearrangement joins TRBV3-1 to TRBJ2-4; TRBD2 might be the D (6 bases). The CDR3 is made up of 13 amino acids. CDR1 and CDR2 from the germline V gene are LGHDT and YNNKEL (reference sequence). V lost 3 bases to trimming and J lost 5 bases, with 8 bases between them. CDR3 DNA: TGTGCCAGCAGCCAGGGGGGTCAAAACATTCAGTACTTC. Translation: CASSQGGQNIQYF.

This sequence joins TRBV5-1 and TRBJ1-6; D may be TRBD1 (6 bases). The CDR3 has 16 residues. Trimming removed 3 bases from V and 6 bases from J, with 16 bases in between. Germline lookup yields CDR1 SGHRS and CDR2 YFSETQ. The CDR3 loop is CASSSTQGTGNSPLHF. The DNA of the CDR3 is TGCGCCAGCAGCTCCACACAGGGAACCGGTAATTCACCCCTCCACTTT.

The sample holds many counts of this clonotype. Here the CDR3 DNA reads TGTGCCAGCAGCGTGCGACGGGCGAACACTGAAGCTTTCTTT. Its translation is CASSVRRANTEAFF. The rearrangement uses TRBV7-9 and TRBJ1-1; no definite D call. The CDR3 is 14 amino acids. V was pared by 5 bases and J by 1 base, with 11 bases between. Germline V lookup: CDR1 SEHNR, CDR2 FQNEAQ (reference sequence). The full variable domain, completed using reference TRBV7-9 and TRBJ1-1, is DTGVSQNPRHKITKRGQNVTFRCDPISEHNRLYWYRQTLGQGPEFLTYFQNEAQLEKSRLLSDRFSAERPKGSFSTLEIQRTEQGDSAMYLCASSVRRANTEAFFGQGTRLTVV.

Concerning this clonotype itself: This clone may be a read error of a much larger clone one base away. The V call is TRBV12-3 or TRBV12-4, the J call TRBJ2-5; D ambiguous. V was cut by 3 bases and J by 3 bases, with 17 bases left in between. The length of the CDR3 is 16 residues. Here the CDR3 reads CASSLGIAQREETQYF. CDR3 nucleotide sequence: TGTGCCAGCAGTTTGGGTATCGCACAGCGAGAAGAGACCCAGTACTTC.

This clonotype was detected only a few times. The rearrangement links TRBV6-1 to TRBJ1-1; tentative D call: TRBD1 (6 bases). Germline V gives CDR1 MNHNS, CDR2 SASEGT. Trimming pared 7 bases from V and 0 bases from J, leaving 15 bases between. The CDR3 covers 15 residues. The CDR3 loop is CASTLDRDMNTEAFF. The CDR3 nucleotides are TGTGCCAGCACCTTAGACCGGGACATGAACACTGAAGCTTTCTTT.

This clonotype was detected a few times. This CDR3 reads CSATFRDREYF. CDR3 in DNA: TGCAGTGCTACGTTCCGGGACAGAGAGTACTTC. This rearrangement joins TRBV20-1 to TRBJ2-7; TRBD1 agrees at 7 bases. The germline V gene has CDR1 DFQATT and CDR2 SNEGSKA (reference sequence). The length of the CDR3 is 11 residues. The J segment lost 11 bases and the V segment lost 4 bases, leaving 8 bases of the junction unmatched.

As for this clonotype: This clone may be a read error of a much larger clone one base away. The rearrangement joins TRBV11-2 to TRBJ1-1; no clear D. Germline CDR1 and CDR2: SGHAT and FQNNGV. CDR3 length: 15 residues. CDR3 protein: CAGSPGLGSSTEAFF. As DNA, the CDR3 is TGTGCCGGCAGCCCCGGCCTCGGTAGTAGCACTGAAGCTTTCTTT.

This clonotype was seen repeatedly, ten times or more. The CDR3 DNA is TGTGCCAGCAGCTTACGGGGTTCGGGAATTATCGTGGAGACCCAGTACTTC. It translates to CASSLRGSGIIVETQYF. The V gene is TRBV11-2, the J gene TRBJ2-5; possible D gene TRBD2, 5 bases. CDR3 size: 17 residues. Germline V CDR1 and CDR2: SGHAT, FQNNGV. V shed 2 bases and J shed 5 bases, with 21 bases lying between them.

As concerns this clonotype: This may come from a read error, since a much larger clone is one base off. The chain combines TRBV10-3 with TRBJ2-2; D call uncertain. V was pared by 0 bases and J by 7 bases, with 0 bases between. Germline V lookup: CDR1 ENHRY, CDR2 SYGVKD. This CDR3 has 11 residues. The CDR3 coding sequence is TGTGCCATCAGTGAGTCCGGGGAGCTGTTTTTT. Encoded protein: CAISESGELFF.

The genes are TRBV7-9 and TRBJ2-7; no reliable D call. The CDR3 extends over 12 amino acids. Germline assignment: CDR1 SEHNR and CDR2 FQNEAQ (reference sequence). The V end lost 5 bases, the J end lost 7 bases, and 12 bases lay between the germline ends. The chain's CDR3 is CASSPSLTEQYF. CDR3 DNA sequence: TGTGCCAGCAGCCCCAGCTTGACAGAGCAGTACTTC.

About this clonotype: A single base separates this from a much larger clone, so it may be a read error. The J gene is TRBJ2-7, the V gene TRBV10-3, with D possibly being TRBD1 or TRBD2 (5 bases each). The CDR3 consists of 14 residues. The germline gives CDR1 ENHRY, CDR2 SYGVKD. The CDR3 coding sequence is TGTGCCAACAGTGAGTCGGGGCGGAACTACGAGCAGTACTTC. Translating gives CANSESGRNYEQYF.

The chain combines TRBV10-3 with TRBJ1-6, with D hard to call. The V gene lost 4 bases and the J gene lost 8 bases, with 12 bases spanning the gap. The CDR3 runs 14 residues. CDR1 is ENHRY, CDR2 SYGVKD, per germline. The CDR3 DNA reads as TGTGCCATCAGTGGACGGGTTGTAGATTCACCCCTCCACTTT. Translated: CAISGRVVDSPLHF.

This clonotype has more than one count but fewer than ten. The rearrangement uses TRBV29-1 and TRBJ2-2; D not resolved. In germline, CDR1 is SQVTM, CDR2 ANQGSEA. Deletions cut 5 bases from V and 8 bases from J, with 12 bases between. CDR3 length equals 12 residues. The CDR3 coding sequence is TGCAGCGTTTTAGGACGTGGGGGGGAGCTGTTTTTT. Translated: CSVLGRGGELFF.

This clonotype was counted a few times. The CDR3: CASFQGGLYNEQFF. DNA of the CDR3: TGTGCCAGTTTCCAGGGAGGTCTCTACAATGAGCAGTTCTTC. The rearrangement links TRBV28 to TRBJ2-1, with D perhaps matching TRBD2 (6 bases). The germline CDR1 and CDR2 sequences are MDHEN and SYDVKM. V was pared by 9 bases and J by 3 bases, with 15 bases between. The length of the CDR3 is 14 residues. Together with reference TRBV28 and TRBJ2-1, the CDR3 gives the full variable domain: DVKVTQSSRYLVKRTGEKVFLECVQDMDHENMFWYRQDPGLGLRLIYFSYDVKMKEKGDIPEGYSVSREKKERFSLILESASTNQTSMYLCASFQGGLYNEQFFGPGTRLTVL.

This clonotype showed up many times. The rearrangement links TRBV6-1 to TRBJ2-6, with no clear D. The CDR3 sequence is 12 residues long. Germline loops: CDR1 MNHNS, CDR2 SASEGT. V was clipped by 7 bases and J by 2 bases, with 3 bases between them. The CDR3 here is CASKAGANVLTF. CDR3 coding DNA: TGTGCCAGCAAGGCTGGGGCCAACGTCCTGACTTTC.

The chain carries TRBV2 and TRBJ1-3; D is uncertain. The CDR3 covers 13 residues. In germline, CDR1 is SNHLY, CDR2 FYNNEI. Trimming removed 6 bases at V and 0 bases at J, with 6 bases between. The CDR3 reads CASRQISGNTIYF. Written as DNA, the CDR3 is TGTGCCAGCAGACAGATCTCTGGAAACACCATATATTTT.

This chain uses TRBV12-3 or TRBV12-4 with TRBJ1-2; no firm D call. This CDR3 contains 14 residues. V dropped 6 bases and J dropped 0 bases, with 11 bases sitting between them. In nucleotides, the CDR3 is TGTGCCAGCAGCCAGGATATAGCTAACTATGGCTACACCTTC. Translating gives CASSQDIANYGYTF.

The rearrangement links TRBV15 to TRBJ2-7; 8 nucleotides agree with TRBD2. The CDR3 is made up of 16 amino acids. V shed 1 base, J shed 1 base, and the junction held 6 bases outside the gene matches. Germline V gene sequence: CDR1 LNHNV, CDR2 YYDKDF (reference sequence). The CDR3: CATSRAGGTYSYEQYF. The CDR3 nucleotides read TGTGCCACCAGCAGAGCGGGGGGGACCTATTCCTACGAGCAGTACTTC.